Below, 30 T cell receptor beta chains from the same sample are listed, as sequenced in a study of cytomegalovirus exposure and HLA in healthy donors. The protocol was immunoSEQ multiplex PCR, while the TCRdb copy is restricted to in-frame clones and leaves out a portion. The data hold tens of thousands of clones, with 90% to 96% observed a single time. The sample taken for sequencing was PBMCs. The receptors come from a man between 18 and 35 years old in good health and CMV-seropositive.

This chain links TRBV4-1 with TRBJ1-5; 8 nucleotides match TRBD1. V shed 2 bases, J shed 9 bases, and the junction held 6 bases outside the gene matches. The CDR3 runs 14 residues. CDR1 and CDR2 (germline): MGHRA, YSYEKL. The CDR3 nucleotides read TGCGCCAGCAGCCAACAGGGGGCGTATCGGCCCCAGCATTTT. It is translated as CASSQQGAYRPQHF.

The chain recombines TRBV5-1 with TRBJ2-5; 7 positions match TRBD2. Germline CDR1 SGHRS, CDR2 YFSETQ. There are 15 residues in the CDR3. V shed 4 bases, J shed 1 base, and the junction held 7 bases outside the gene matches. CDR3 in amino acids: CASSTAGTTQETQYF. CDR3 DNA: TGCGCCAGCAGCACTGCCGGGACTACCCAAGAGACCCAGTACTTC.

The V and J genes are TRBV28 and TRBJ1-3, with TRBD1 as a possible D gene (6 bases). V dropped 7 bases and J dropped 0 bases, with 16 bases sitting between them. Looked up from germline, CDR1 is MDHEN and CDR2 is SYDVKM. The CDR3 runs 16 residues. The DNA of the CDR3 is TGTGCCAGCACCAAGGACAGATTCTCCTCTGGAAACACCATATATTTT. As protein: CASTKDRFSSGNTIYF.

The chain couples TRBV7-9 to TRBJ1-2; D is undetermined. V was clipped by 3 bases and J by 4 bases, with 12 bases between them. The CDR3 consists of 14 residues. In germline, CDR1 is SEHNR, CDR2 FQNEAQ (reference sequence). The CDR3 DNA reads TGTGCCAGCAGCTTTGACATTAGCGGCTATGGCTACACCTTC. Amino acid sequence: CASSFDISGYGYTF.

The rearrangement links TRBV5-1 to TRBJ2-5; TRBD1 matches 8 bases. CDR3 size: 15 residues. Looked up from germline, CDR1 is SGHRS and CDR2 is YFSETQ. The J segment lost 4 bases and the V segment lost 4 bases, leaving 9 bases of the junction unmatched. The CDR3: CASSGRTGYAETQYF. CDR3 bases: TGCGCCAGCAGCGGGCGGACAGGGTACGCAGAGACCCAGTACTTC.

The chain uses TRBV5-4 and TRBJ2-1; TRBD2 is a possible D gene (6 bases). The CDR3 totals 14 residues. Germline V gene lookup returns CDR1 SGHNT and CDR2 YYREEE (reference sequence). The V and J ends lost 3 bases and 4 bases respectively, with 11 bases between them. This chain's CDR3 is CASSSPGGYNEQFF. The CDR3 nucleotides are TGTGCCAGCAGCTCCCCCGGGGGTTACAATGAGCAGTTCTTC.

This chain joins TRBV9 and TRBJ2-7; D uncertain. This CDR3 is built from 13 residues. From germline, CDR1 is SGDLS and CDR2 YYNGEE. V lost 4 bases and J 0 bases, leaving 8 bases between the germline ends. CDR3 nucleotides: TGTGCCAGCAGCCCCCTTTTCTCCTACGAGCAGTACTTC. Translated: CASSPLFSYEQYF. Full variable domain (outside the CDR3, taken from reference TRBV9 and TRBJ2-7): DSGVTQTPKHLITATGQRVTLRCSPRSGDLSVYWYQQSLDQGLQFLIQYYNGEERAKGNILERFSAQQFPDLHSELNLSSLELGDSALYFCASSPLFSYEQYFGPGTRLTVT.

The chain employs TRBV6-1 and TRBJ2-1; D may be TRBD1 (5 bases). The CDR3 totals 13 residues. V was shortened by 5 bases and J by 7 bases, with 12 bases between the two germline ends. The germline CDR1 and CDR2 sequences are MNHNS and SASEGT. The CDR3 DNA is TGTGCCAGCAGTCCTGACAGAATAAATGAGCAGTTCTTC. Encoded protein: CASSPDRINEQFF.

The chain combines TRBV6-5 with TRBJ2-5, with D perhaps TRBD2 (6 bases). The V end was cut by 5 bases, the J end by 9 bases, with 19 bases between. CDR3 length: 14 residues. The V gene's germline CDR1 is MNHEY and CDR2 SVGAGI. CDR3 DNA: TGTGCCAGCAGTCGACTCGGACTACTCGGGGCCCAGTACTTC. Translation gives CASSRLGLLGAQYF.

This chain joins TRBV28 and TRBJ2-4, with TRBD2 matching over 7 bases. The CDR3 has 15 amino acids. V trimming: 6 bases; J trimming: 4 bases; junction bases outside the gene matches: 9. Germline CDR1 MDHEN, CDR2 SYDVKM. The CDR3 region is CASRNKSAGKNIQYF. The CDR3 DNA reads TGTGCCAGCAGAAATAAATCAGCGGGGAAAAACATTCAGTACTTC. Supplemented by reference TRBV28 and TRBJ2-4, the full variable domain reads DVKVTQSSRYLVKRTGEKVFLECVQDMDHENMFWYRQDPGLGLRLIYFSYDVKMKEKGDIPEGYSVSREKKERFSLILESASTNQTSMYLCASRNKSAGKNIQYFGAGTRLSVL.

In its sample, this clone was seen a few times. The genes are TRBV11-2 and TRBJ2-1; weak D call: TRBD2 (6 bases). V dropped 0 bases and J dropped 9 bases, with 15 bases sitting between them. CDR3 length: 15 amino acids. The germline CDR1 and CDR2 sequences are SGHAT and FQNNGV. Here the CDR3 DNA reads TGTGCCAGCAGCTTAGATAGAACGGGAGAGGGTGAGCAGTTCTTC. This translates into CASSLDRTGEGEQFF.

This clone came up once. The chain carries TRBV28 and TRBJ1-5; no clear D gene. CDR3 length equals 15 residues. Trimming stripped 6 bases from V and 2 bases from J, with 14 bases between. Germline loops: CDR1 MDHEN, CDR2 SYDVKM. In DNA, the CDR3 is TGTGCCAGCAGGAGTCGTGGGAGGGGCAATCAGCCCCAGCATTTT. Translation: CASRSRGRGNQPQHF. Drawing the rest from reference TRBV28 and TRBJ1-5, the complete variable domain is DVKVTQSSRYLVKRTGEKVFLECVQDMDHENMFWYRQDPGLGLRLIYFSYDVKMKEKGDIPEGYSVSREKKERFSLILESASTNQTSMYLCASRSRGRGNQPQHFGDGTRLSIL.

The rearrangement links TRBV27 to TRBJ1-5; 7 bases are a match to TRBD1. There are 14 residues in the CDR3. V gave up 5 bases and J gave up 4 bases; unmatched junction bases: 5. Germline V lookup: CDR1 MNHEY, CDR2 SMNVEV (reference sequence). The CDR3 here is CASSTTGSNQPQHF. As DNA, the CDR3 is TGTGCCAGCAGTACGACAGGGTCTAATCAGCCCCAGCATTTT.

The chain combines TRBV10-1 with TRBJ2-6; D possibly corresponds to TRBD1 (6 bases). CDR3 length: 14 residues. V was trimmed by 10 bases and J by 2 bases, leaving 12 bases between them. CDR1 WNHNN and CDR2 SYGVQD come from the germline V gene (reference sequence). The CDR3 coding sequence is TGCGCCACCTCCAACAGGGCTGGGGCCAACGTCCTGACTTTC. Residues: CATSNRAGANVLTF.

The chain couples TRBV2 to TRBJ2-7; possible D gene TRBD2, 6 bases. The germline V and J ends were trimmed by 2 bases and 5 bases, with 10 bases remaining between them. Per germline, CDR1 SNHLY and CDR2 FYNNEI. The CDR3 runs 13 residues. The CDR3 loop is CASSETSYHEQYF. The CDR3 DNA reads as TGTGCCAGCAGTGAAACTAGCTACCACGAGCAGTACTTC.

The V and J genes are TRBV12-1 and TRBJ2-7; the table gives TRBD2 as D, unverified against the DNA. TRBV12-1 is tagged as a pseudogene. The CDR3 runs 15 residues. The CDR3 protein is CASSFSQRERYEQYF. For the CDR3, the DNA is TGTGCCAGCAGCTTTTCACAGCGGGAGCGATACGAGCAGTACTTC.

V is TRBV6-5 and J is TRBJ2-7; 9 bases map to TRBD1. The CDR3 is 14 amino acids. Germline V gene sequence: CDR1 MNHEY, CDR2 SVGAGI. V shed 7 bases and J 5 bases; nucleotides not matched to a gene: 9. CDR3 nucleotides: TGTGCCAGCATCCCCGGGACAGGGAGGAACGAGCAGTACTTC. The encoded protein is CASIPGTGRNEQYF.

This chain uses TRBV28 with TRBJ1-1; 7 nucleotides align to TRBD1. The V gene's germline CDR1 is MDHEN and CDR2 SYDVKM. This CDR3 is 14 amino acids long. Trimming cost V 4 bases and J 4 bases; bases outside gene matches: 6. As DNA, the CDR3 is TGTGCCAGCAGTTCGACAGGGCGTCGCACTGAAGCTTTCTTT. It codes for CASSSTGRRTEAFF.

This chain links TRBV27 with TRBJ2-7; no clear D. This CDR3 comprises 15 residues. The germline V and J ends were trimmed by 3 bases and 3 bases, with 15 bases remaining between them. Germline V gene sequence: CDR1 MNHEY, CDR2 SMNVEV (reference sequence). This CDR3 is CASSFPITLLYEQYF. As DNA, the CDR3 is TGTGCCAGCAGTTTCCCGATTACACTACTCTACGAGCAGTACTTC.

The rearrangement joins TRBV5-4 to TRBJ1-1; D unclear. Germline V gene sequence: CDR1 SGHNT, CDR2 YYREEE (reference sequence). The CDR3 covers 13 residues. Trimming removed 0 bases at V and 4 bases at J, with 7 bases between. The CDR3 reads CASSLGSGTEAFF. CDR3 nucleotide sequence: TGTGCCAGCAGCTTGGGTTCGGGCACTGAAGCTTTCTTT.

The V gene is TRBV19, the J gene TRBJ2-1, with TRBD2 identical over 12 bases. CDR3 length: 17 amino acids. Germline V gene data show CDR1 as LNHDA and CDR2 as SQIVND (reference sequence). V dropped 7 bases and J dropped 5; count of bases not matched to a gene: 12. The CDR3 spells CASTVGTRLAGDNEQFF. The CDR3 DNA is TGTGCCAGTACAGTAGGGACCAGACTAGCGGGGGACAATGAGCAGTTCTTC. The full variable domain, its missing parts supplied by reference TRBV19 and TRBJ2-1, is DGGITQSPKYLFRKEGQNVTLSCEQNLNHDAMYWYRQDPGQGLRLIYYSQIVNDFQKGDIAEGYSVSREKKESFPLTVTSAQKNPTAFYLCASTVGTRLAGDNEQFFGPGTRLTVL.

The gene calls are TRBV6-6 and TRBJ1-1; tentative D call: TRBD1 (5 bases). From germline, CDR1 is MNHNY and CDR2 SVGAGI (reference sequence). CDR3 length: 13 residues. V lost 7 bases and J 5 bases, leaving 14 bases between the germline ends. The chain's CDR3 is CASTITEGTEAFF. CDR3 nucleotides: TGTGCCAGCACTATCACGGAGGGGACTGAAGCTTTCTTT.

The genes are TRBV6-5 and TRBJ2-6, with D perhaps TRBD2 (5 bases). CDR3 size: 14 residues. The V gene lost 10 bases and the J gene lost 4 bases, with 14 bases spanning the gap. The germline gives CDR1 MNHEY, CDR2 SVGAGI. The CDR3 region has the DNA TGTGCCACCGAGCGGAGTGTAGGGGCCAACGTCCTGACTTTC. Its translation is CATERSVGANVLTF.

As DNA, the CDR3 is TGTGCCAGTGGGGGAGGTGAAAAACTGTTTTTT. This sequence encodes CASGGGEKLFF. V gene TRBV19 combines with J gene TRBJ1-4; D perhaps matches TRBD1 (5 bases). The germline V gene has CDR1 LNHDA and CDR2 SQIVND (reference sequence). The CDR3 runs 11 residues. Trimming removed 8 bases from V and 7 bases from J, with 8 bases in between.

Here the CDR3 reads CASRARGGGADEQFF. The CDR3 nucleotides are TGTGCCAGCAGGGCCCGGGGGGGAGGCGCTGATGAGCAGTTCTTC. This chain links TRBV7-9 with TRBJ2-1; 8 bases map to TRBD2. The CDR3 has 15 residues. Germline values: CDR1 SEHNR, CDR2 FQNEAQ (reference sequence). The ends lost 6 bases at V and 8 bases at J; junction bases unmatched: 12.

V gene TRBV19 combines with J gene TRBJ1-5; D not certain. Germline V gene lookup returns CDR1 LNHDA and CDR2 SQIVND (reference sequence). V gave up 4 bases and J gave up 0 bases, with 10 bases separating them. The CDR3 sequence is 15 residues long. The CDR3 sequence is CASSKDLYSNQPQHF. CDR3 nucleotides: TGTGCCAGTAGTAAAGACCTTTATAGCAATCAGCCCCAGCATTTT.

This chain joins TRBV6-4 and TRBJ2-3; D remains ambiguous. Trimming shortened V by 0 bases and J by 0 bases, and 7 bases separated the two germline ends. Per germline, CDR1 MRHNA and CDR2 SNTAGT. The CDR3 is made up of 15 amino acids. In DNA, the CDR3 is TGTGCCAGCAGTGACTCGGTCGGTAGCACAGATACGCAGTATTTT. Encoded protein: CASSDSVGSTDTQYF.

The chain employs TRBV11-2 and TRBJ2-3; 10 bases line up with TRBD2. Per the germline V gene, CDR1 is SGHAT and CDR2 is FQNNGV. The CDR3 loop spans 16 amino acids. V was clipped by 5 bases and J by 0 bases; unmatched bases: 5. CDR3 sequence: CASSTGLAPSTDTQYF. The DNA for the CDR3 is TGTGCCAGCAGCACGGGACTAGCGCCTAGCACAGATACGCAGTATTTT.

The chain carries TRBV4-1 and TRBJ2-7; 11 bases map to TRBD2. Germline assignment: CDR1 MGHRA and CDR2 YSYEKL. Trimming took 5 bases from V and 3 from J; bases not matched to a gene: 9. The CDR3 is made up of 16 amino acids. The CDR3 DNA reads TGCGCCAGCAGCTCTAATAGCGGGAGGGCCGTCTACGAGCAGTACTTC. Translation: CASSSNSGRAVYEQYF.

The chain employs TRBV7-6 and TRBJ1-2, with a possible D match to TRBD1 (6 bases). Trimming removed 5 bases at V and 6 bases at J, with 13 bases between. The CDR3 has 13 amino acids. Germline-derived CDR1 and CDR2 are SGHVS and FNYEAQ. CDR3 DNA sequence: TGTGCCAGCAGCCCTCAGGGGCCGGATGGCTACACCTTC. Its translation is CASSPQGPDGYTF. Variable domain in full (rest from reference TRBV7-6 and TRBJ1-2): GAGVSQSPRYKVTKRGQDVALRCDPISGHVSLYWYRQALGQGPEFLTYFNYEAQQDKSGLPNDRFSAERPEGSISTLTIQRTEQRDSAMYRCASSPQGPDGYTFGSGTRLTVV.